This record concerns one T cell receptor beta chain sequence. Its antigen is not identified. A CD45RO/CCR7/CD25/CD127/CD95/CD27 panel sorted naive, central memory, regulatory and stem cell-like memory CD4+ cells. Populations obtained by sorting all exceeded 95% purity. The source of the sample is a study of beta chain features in type 1 diabetes. Overall study context: The samples had 100 million to 140 million sorted cells examined in all. Regarding the study as a whole: Diminished insertions and augmented deletions at VDJ junctions characterized type 1 diabetes patients.

This CDR3 region has 14 residues. With 2 bases clipped from V and 3 bases from J, the junction kept 3 bases outside the gene matches. Per the germline V gene, CDR1 is SGHNT and CDR2 is YENEEA. Investigators reverse transcribed all isolated RNA, so they sequenced expressed TCRB transcripts. Measured with immunoSEQ multiplex PCR; TCRdb has only the in-frame clones, and not every one. The sample has 310,000 or so clones; around 10% are singletons. V is TRBV11-3 and J is TRBJ2-7; TRBD2 matches 8 bases. The TCR originated in a woman aged 25 to 39 in good health. Source material: naive CD4+ T cells from blood. The CDR3 DNA sequence: TGTGCCAGCAGCTTACTCAGCGGGAGCTACGAGCAGTACTTC. Translating it yields CASSLLSGSYEQYF.